This entry lists 21 T cell receptor beta chains sequenced from one sample in a study of T-cell reconstitution after alpha-beta-depleted transplantation in children. For TCRbeta, the library was prepared with unique molecular identifiers. TCRdb re-called the PCR reads with MiXCR, one entry per CDR3 protein. The sample includes around 200,000 distinct CDR3 sequences, roughly 10% of them seen just once. Specimen: PBMCs, collected before TCRalphabeta/CD19-depleted stem cell transplant. The receptors originated from a child younger than two with acute myeloid leukemia, due to receive a stem cell transplant.

In this sample, this clonotype turned up many times. The J gene is TRBJ2-7, the V gene TRBV29-1, with D unclear. CDR1 is SQVTM and CDR2 is ANQGSEA in the germline V gene. Trimming stripped 3 bases from V and 3 bases from J, with 12 bases between. The CDR3 is 13 amino acids. In nucleotides, the CDR3 is TGCAGCGTTGAGGGTGTTGGGTTCTACGAGCAGTACTTC. It encodes CSVEGVGFYEQYF.

On this clonotype itself: This may come from a read error, since a much larger clone is one base off. This chain links TRBV12-3 or TRBV12-4 with TRBJ2-1; TRBD1 aligns across 12 bases. The CDR3 is made up of 14 amino acids. For the CDR3, the DNA is TGTGCCAGCAGTGGGACAGGGGGCTACAATGAGCGGTTCTTC. This gives the protein CASSGTGGYNERFF.

In its sample, this clonotype was seen many times. V and J are TRBV19 and TRBJ1-2; 8 nucleotides agree with TRBD1. V lost 10 bases, J lost 3 bases, and 16 bases stayed unmatched. Germline V gives CDR1 LNHDA, CDR2 SQIVND (reference sequence). This CDR3 contains 16 residues. The chain's CDR3 is CATMKQSGQAYYGYTF. CDR3 DNA: TGTGCCACCATGAAGCAGTCGGGACAGGCGTACTATGGCTACACCTTC.

This clonotype was counted at least ten times. The chain uses TRBV28 and TRBJ2-5; 8 nucleotides agree with TRBD2. The CDR3 totals 15 residues. CDR1 and CDR2 from the germline V gene are MDHEN and SYDVKM. V lost 8 bases, J lost 2 bases, and 10 bases stayed unmatched. The CDR3 DNA sequence: TGTGCCAGCGGAGGTAGCGGGAAAATTCAAGAGACCCAGTACTTC. Translated, it gives CASGGSGKIQETQYF.

At least ten counts were recorded for this clonotype. The chain has TRBV5-1 and TRBJ2-7; D gene unclear. Trimming removed 4 bases at V and 3 bases at J, with 5 bases between. The CDR3 is 11 amino acids. CDR1 and CDR2 (germline): SGHRS, YFSETQ. CDR3 in amino acids: CASSRNYEQYF. CDR3 coding DNA: TGCGCCAGCAGCCGAAACTACGAGCAGTACTTC.

This clonotype was counted many times. V is TRBV10-1 and J is TRBJ2-1; a weak D match, TRBD1 (6 bases). V dropped 0 bases and J dropped 2 bases, with 14 bases sitting between them. Germline values: CDR1 WNHNN, CDR2 SYGVQD (reference sequence). The CDR3 loop spans 17 amino acids. CDR3 sequence reads: CASSESGQSLTYNEQFF. The CDR3 region has the DNA TGCGCCAGCAGTGAGTCAGGACAGTCCCTAACCTACAATGAGCAGTTCTTC.

Concerning this clonotype itself: The junction does not match germline at one end; this may be a read error. The V and J genes are TRBV28 and TRBJ2-3; D might be TRBD2 (6 bases). The germline gives CDR1 MDHEN, CDR2 SYDVKM. This CDR3 is built from 14 residues. CDR3 protein: CASSSRGTTDTQCF. For the CDR3, the DNA is TGTGCCAGCAGTTCACGGGGGACCACAGATACGCAGTGTTTT.

This clonotype was recorded a few times. The V gene is TRBV7-9, the J gene TRBJ2-3; no definite D call. V lost 8 bases and J lost 4, with 4 bases in between. The CDR3 totals 10 residues. The germline V gene encodes CDR1 SEHNR and CDR2 FQNEAQ (reference sequence). CDR3 residues: CASRSDTQYF. The CDR3 nucleotides read TGTGCCAGCCGGTCAGATACGCAGTATTTT.

This clonotype was picked up many times. The chain recombines TRBV20-1 with TRBJ2-7; no definite D call. CDR1 is DFQATT and CDR2 is SNEGSKA in the germline V gene (reference sequence). V was cut by 6 bases and J by 3 bases, with 12 bases left in between. The CDR3 is made up of 12 amino acids. CDR3 bases: TGCAGTGCGAGCCCCCCCAGCTACGAGCAGTACTTC. Protein product: CSASPPSYEQYF.

This clonotype was counted ten times or more. This chain joins TRBV11-2 and TRBJ2-1; 10 bases fit TRBD2. This CDR3 spans 16 amino acids. V dropped 5 bases and J dropped 3; count of bases not matched to a gene: 7. Germline V gene data show CDR1 as SGHAT and CDR2 as FQNNGV. CDR3 bases: TGTGCCAGCAGCCTCCAACTAGCGGGATTCTACAATGAGCAGTTCTTC. Its translation: CASSLQLAGFYNEQFF.

This clonotype was counted many times. The chain employs TRBV7-2 and TRBJ2-7; 11 bases are shared with TRBD2. V trimming: 3 bases; J trimming: 0 bases; junction bases outside the gene matches: 7. This CDR3 has 17 residues. Germline V CDR1 and CDR2: SGHTA, FQGNSA. The DNA for the CDR3 is TGTGCCAGCAGCTTTCGGACAACTAGCGGGAGCTCCTACGAGCAGTACTTC. It encodes CASSFRTTSGSSYEQYF.

The chain combines TRBV29-1 with TRBJ2-7; 10 bases align to TRBD1. Germline lookup yields CDR1 SQVTM and CDR2 ANQGSEA. The CDR3 covers 14 residues. With 4 bases clipped from V and 0 bases from J, the junction kept 3 bases outside the gene matches. The CDR3: CSVGWTGGSYEQYF. The CDR3 coding sequence is TGCAGCGTTGGGTGGACAGGGGGCTCCTACGAGCAGTACTTC.

This clonotype was observed at least ten times. The chain recombines TRBV5-8 with TRBJ2-1; 10 positions agree with TRBD2. This CDR3 has 19 residues. V shed 1 base and J 3 bases; nucleotides not matched to a gene: 13. The germline V gene has CDR1 SGHTS and CDR2 YDEGEE. CDR3 region: CASSLFVLAGAQVYNEQFF. The CDR3 nucleotides read TGTGCCAGCAGCTTGTTTGTCCTAGCGGGGGCCCAGGTCTACAATGAGCAGTTCTTC. Drawing the rest from reference TRBV5-8 and TRBJ2-1, the complete variable domain is EAGVTQSPTHLIKTRGQQATLRCSPISGHTSVYWYQQALGLGLQFLLWYDEGEERNRGNFPPRFSGRQFPNYSSELNVNALELEDSALYLCASSLFVLAGAQVYNEQFFGPGTRLTVL.

This clonotype was recorded at least ten times. V gene TRBV20-1 combines with J gene TRBJ1-2; D is uncertain. V lost 3 bases to trimming and J lost 0 bases, with 14 bases between them. This CDR3 has 15 amino acids. The germline V gene encodes CDR1 DFQATT and CDR2 SNEGSKA (reference sequence). For the CDR3, the DNA is TGCAGTGCTAGCCCGGGGTCTCAAGCTAACTATGGCTACACCTTC. Encoded protein: CSASPGSQANYGYTF.

At least ten counts were recorded for this clonotype. The chain links TRBV5-1 to TRBJ1-1; D is perhaps TRBD1 (5 bases). Germline CDR1 SGHRS, CDR2 YFSETQ. The length of the CDR3 is 14 residues. With 0 bases removed from V and 10 bases from J, the gap between germline ends came to 16 bases. The CDR3 here is CASSLESSGGGAFF. CDR3 sequence (DNA): TGCGCCAGCAGCTTGGAATCGAGTGGGGGGGGAGCTTTCTTT.

This clonotype was seen repeatedly, ten times or more. The genes are TRBV10-3 and TRBJ2-1; the match to TRBD2 covers 8 bases. The J segment lost 0 bases and the V segment lost 2 bases, leaving 9 bases of the junction unmatched. The CDR3 has 18 residues. CDR1 and CDR2 (germline): ENHRY, SYGVKD. Written as DNA, the CDR3 is TGTGCCATCAGTGAGAGCGGCGGGGGGTCGAGCTCCTACAATGAGCAGTTCTTC. Translated, it gives CAISESGGGSSSYNEQFF.

This clonotype was detected ten times or more. The chain employs TRBV5-1 and TRBJ1-2, with D tentatively TRBD1 (5 bases). Between the trimmed V and J ends, which lost 4 bases and 4 bases, there was a span of 14 bases. This CDR3 has 14 residues. CDR1 is SGHRS, CDR2 YFSETQ, per germline. The CDR3 DNA follows: TGCGCCAGCAGCGGGTCGGGGGTCTTCTATGGCTACACCTTC. Its protein is CASSGSGVFYGYTF.

The CDR3: CASSGLAGVQETQYF. The CDR3 nucleotides are TGTGCCAGCAGCGGACTAGCGGGAGTCCAAGAGACCCAGTACTTC. The chain has TRBV9 and TRBJ2-5; 12 bases are a match to TRBD2. V shed 3 bases, J shed 1 base, and the junction held 1 base outside the gene matches. CDR3 size: 15 residues. Germline values: CDR1 SGDLS, CDR2 YYNGEE.

As regards this clonotype: Being one base from a much bigger clone, this may be a read error. The chain uses TRBV28 and TRBJ2-7; D gene unclear. The CDR3 loop spans 13 amino acids. Germline assignment: CDR1 MDHEN and CDR2 SYDVKM. Trimming took 3 bases from V and 4 from J, leaving 10 bases between them. CDR3 sequence (DNA): TGTGCCAGCAGTTTCCAGTATACTTACGAGCAGTACTTC. Translating it yields CASSFQYTYEQYF.

This clonotype appeared a single time. This chain connects TRBV7-6 to TRBJ1-5, with a possible D match to TRBD1 (6 bases). CDR1 is SGHVS and CDR2 is FNYEAQ in the germline V gene. The CDR3 runs to 15 residues. V lost 0 bases, J lost 7 bases, and 13 bases lay in between. The CDR3 protein is CASSLASGAGQPQHF. DNA of the CDR3: TGTGCCAGCAGCTTAGCGTCGGGGGCTGGACAGCCCCAGCATTTT. Using reference TRBV7-6 and TRBJ1-5 for the parts outside the CDR3, the full variable domain is GAGVSQSPRYKVTKRGQDVALRCDPISGHVSLYWYRQALGQGPEFLTYFNYEAQQDKSGLPNDRFSAERPEGSISTLTIQRTEQRDSAMYRCASSLASGAGQPQHFGDGTRLSIL.

Remarks on this clonotype: This may be a read error: a much more frequent sequence differs by one nucleotide. The chain joins TRBV15 to TRBJ2-1, with a possible D match to TRBD1 (6 bases). Germline assignment: CDR1 LNHNV and CDR2 YYDKDF (reference sequence). The CDR3 sequence is 15 residues long. The DNA of the CDR3 is TGTACCACCAGCAACCACAGGGTTTCCTACAATGAGCAGTTCTTC. Translation: CTTSNHRVSYNEQFF.